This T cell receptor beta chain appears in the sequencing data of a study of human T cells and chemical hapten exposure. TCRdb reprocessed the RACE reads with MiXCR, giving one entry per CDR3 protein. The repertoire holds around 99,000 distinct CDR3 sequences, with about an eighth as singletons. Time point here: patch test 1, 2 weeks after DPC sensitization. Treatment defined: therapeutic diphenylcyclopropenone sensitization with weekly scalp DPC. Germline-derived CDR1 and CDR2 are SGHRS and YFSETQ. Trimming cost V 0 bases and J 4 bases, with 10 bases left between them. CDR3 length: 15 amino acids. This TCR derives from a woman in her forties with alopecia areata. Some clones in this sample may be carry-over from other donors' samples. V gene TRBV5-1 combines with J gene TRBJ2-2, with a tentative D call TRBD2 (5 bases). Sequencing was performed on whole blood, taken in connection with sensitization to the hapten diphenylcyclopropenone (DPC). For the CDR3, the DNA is TGCGCCAGCAGCTTGGCGAGGGCTTCCACCGGGGAGCTGTTTTTT. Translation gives CASSLARASTGELFF. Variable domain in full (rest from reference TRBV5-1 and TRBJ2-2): KAGVTQTPRYLIKTRGQQVTLSCSPISGHRSVSWYQQTPGQGLQFLFEYFSETQRNKGNFPGRFSGRQFSNSRSEMNVSTLELGDSALYLCASSLARASTGELFFGEGSRLTVL.